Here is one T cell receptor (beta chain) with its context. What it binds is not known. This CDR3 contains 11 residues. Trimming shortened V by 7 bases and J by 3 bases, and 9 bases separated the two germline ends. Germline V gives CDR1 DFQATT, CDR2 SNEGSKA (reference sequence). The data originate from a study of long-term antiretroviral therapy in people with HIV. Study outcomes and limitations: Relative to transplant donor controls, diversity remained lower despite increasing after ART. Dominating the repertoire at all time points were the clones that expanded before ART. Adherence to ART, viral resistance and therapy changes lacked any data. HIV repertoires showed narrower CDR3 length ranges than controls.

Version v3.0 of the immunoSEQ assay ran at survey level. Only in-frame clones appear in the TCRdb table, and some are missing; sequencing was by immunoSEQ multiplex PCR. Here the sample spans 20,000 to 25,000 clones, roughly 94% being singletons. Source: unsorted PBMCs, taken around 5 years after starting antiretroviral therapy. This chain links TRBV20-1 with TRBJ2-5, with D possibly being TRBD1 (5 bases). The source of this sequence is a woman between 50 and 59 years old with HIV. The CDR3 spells CSVDREETQYF. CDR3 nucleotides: TGCAGTGTAGACAGAGAAGAGACCCAGTACTTC.